Below, 5 T cell receptor beta chains from the same sample are listed, as sequenced in a study of blood T cell repertoires in COVID-19. Produced via immunoSEQ multiplex PCR; TCRdb's table is partial and in-frame only. The sample records about 210,000 clones, around four fifths being singletons. The sample consisted of peripheral blood. Receptors were obtained from a man aged 50 or older with active or convalescent COVID-19.

This clone was seen once. The CDR3 bases are TGCGCCAGCAGTGAGGGACAGATTTACGAGCAGTACTTC. Translated, it gives CASSEGQIYEQYF. V usage is TRBV10-1 and J usage is TRBJ2-7; the D gene is possibly TRBD1 (6 bases). Trimming left V 2 bases short and J 4 bases short, with 9 bases between. Per the germline V gene, CDR1 is WNHNN and CDR2 is SYGVQD (reference sequence). This CDR3 comprises 13 residues.

The chain recombines TRBV4-3 with TRBJ2-2; D possibly corresponds to TRBD1 (6 bases). CDR3 length equals 15 residues. Trimming removed 1 base from V and 5 bases from J, with 11 bases in between. Germline lookup yields CDR1 LGHNA and CDR2 YSLEER. The CDR3 sequence: CASSQGEQGTGELFF. The CDR3, as DNA: TGCGCCAGCAGCCAAGGGGAACAGGGTACCGGGGAGCTGTTTTTT.

This chain links TRBV14 with TRBJ1-2; TRBD1 aligns across 8 bases. With 4 bases clipped from V and 4 bases from J, the junction kept 8 bases outside the gene matches. The CDR3 sequence is 15 residues long. Germline assignment: CDR1 SGHDN and CDR2 FVKESK. CDR3 loop: CASSLRGTGLYGYTF. DNA for the CDR3: TGTGCCAGCAGCCTCCGTGGGACAGGCCTCTATGGCTACACCTTC.

The chain combines TRBV6-5 with TRBJ2-2; D is uncertain. Germline V gene sequence: CDR1 MNHEY, CDR2 SVGAGI. V lost 0 bases to trimming and J lost 0 bases, with 8 bases between them. This CDR3 region has 16 residues. CDR3 region: CASSYSSSPNTGELFF. The CDR3 bases are TGTGCCAGCAGTTACTCGAGTAGCCCGAACACCGGGGAGCTGTTTTTT.

The genes are TRBV12-3 or TRBV12-4 and TRBJ1-2; D gene unclear. This CDR3 spans 13 amino acids. Trimming removed 7 bases from V and 3 bases from J, with 12 bases in between. The DNA of the CDR3 is TGTGCCAGCATGGGAGAGGTTGACTATGGCTACACCTTC. It is translated as CASMGEVDYGYTF.